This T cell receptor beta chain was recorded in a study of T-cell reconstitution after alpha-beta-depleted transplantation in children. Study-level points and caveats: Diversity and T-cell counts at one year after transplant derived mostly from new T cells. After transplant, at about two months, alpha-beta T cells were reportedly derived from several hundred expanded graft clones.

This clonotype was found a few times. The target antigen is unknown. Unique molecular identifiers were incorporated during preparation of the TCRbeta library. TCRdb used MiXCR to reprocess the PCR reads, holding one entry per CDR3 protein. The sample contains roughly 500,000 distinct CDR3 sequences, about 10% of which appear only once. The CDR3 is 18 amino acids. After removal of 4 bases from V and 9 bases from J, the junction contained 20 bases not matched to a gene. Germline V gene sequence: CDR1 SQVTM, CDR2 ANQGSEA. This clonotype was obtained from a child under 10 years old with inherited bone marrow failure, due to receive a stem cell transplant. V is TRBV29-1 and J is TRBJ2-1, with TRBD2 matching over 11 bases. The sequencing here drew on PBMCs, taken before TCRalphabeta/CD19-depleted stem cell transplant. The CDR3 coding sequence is TGCAGCGTTGGGGGTAGACTAGCGGGAAAGCTCGGTCGTAGTGAGCAGTTCTTC. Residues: CSVGGRLAGKLGRSEQFF.